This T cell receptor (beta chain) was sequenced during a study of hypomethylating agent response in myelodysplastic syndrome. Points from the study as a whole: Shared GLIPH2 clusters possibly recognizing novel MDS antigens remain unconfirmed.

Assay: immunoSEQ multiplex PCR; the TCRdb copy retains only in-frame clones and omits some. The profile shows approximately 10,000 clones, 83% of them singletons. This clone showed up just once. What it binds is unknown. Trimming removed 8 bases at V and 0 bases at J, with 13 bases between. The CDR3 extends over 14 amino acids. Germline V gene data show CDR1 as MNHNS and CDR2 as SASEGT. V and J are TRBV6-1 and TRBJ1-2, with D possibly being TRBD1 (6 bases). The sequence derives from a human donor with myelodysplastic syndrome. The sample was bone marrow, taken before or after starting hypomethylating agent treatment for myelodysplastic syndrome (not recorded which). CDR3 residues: CASRDDRTNYGYTF. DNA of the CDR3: TGTGCCAGCCGGGACGACAGGACTAACTATGGCTACACCTTC.